Below are 27 T cell receptor beta chains sequenced from a single sample in a study of regulatory T cells in long-lasting Graves disease. In building TCR beta libraries, iRepertoire HTBI primers were used together with Arm-PCR of CDR3 regions. TCRdb called the multiplex PCR reads again in MiXCR, with one record for every CDR3 protein. The sample comprises about 210,000 distinct CDR3 sequences, roughly a fifth of which are singletons, and 12% rests with the top ten. Time point: newly diagnosed GD, antithyroid drugs for less than 3 months. Researchers made the TCR library from RNA that was extracted from PBMCs. The sample was also linked to a second study, of T cells in Graves' hyperthyroidism and ophthalmopathy.

Sequences were derived from peripheral blood mononuclear cells (PBMCs), sampled at new diagnosis, from a patient treated with antithyroid drugs. The receptor set was obtained from a woman in her 30s with Graves disease.

This clonotype came up many times. The chain joins TRBV9 to TRBJ1-3; tentatively, D is TRBD1 (5 bases). V was pared by 4 bases and J by 0 bases, with 14 bases between. The CDR3 is made up of 16 amino acids. Germline CDR1 SGDLS, CDR2 YYNGEE. The CDR3 sequence: CASSPSRGYSGNTIYF. As DNA, the CDR3 is TGTGCCAGCAGCCCAAGTAGGGGTTACTCTGGAAACACCATATATTTT.

The CDR3 DNA is TGTGCCAGCAGGGGGACAGTCTCGCCACCCCTCCACTTT. Translating it yields CASRGTVSPPLHF. This rearrangement joins TRBV2 to TRBJ1-6; 7 bases align to TRBD1. The CDR3 is made up of 13 amino acids. Germline CDR1 and CDR2: SNHLY and FYNNEI. Germline trimming cut 6 bases from V and 11 bases from J; bases unmatched to any gene: 7.

This clonotype was seen more than once but under ten times. The chain employs TRBV10-3 and TRBJ2-7, with TRBD2 matching over 7 bases. The J segment lost 0 bases and the V segment lost 4 bases, leaving 9 bases of the junction unmatched. Looked up from germline, CDR1 is ENHRY and CDR2 is SYGVKD. The CDR3 has 16 amino acids. The CDR3 protein is CAISGGGWNGSYEQYF. DNA for the CDR3: TGTGCCATCAGTGGGGGAGGGTGGAACGGCTCCTACGAGCAGTACTTC.

V usage is TRBV28 and J usage is TRBJ2-5; the D gene is possibly TRBD2 (7 bases). Trimming took off 3 bases at V and 6 bases at J, with 14 bases between the two ends. This CDR3 is 14 amino acids long. Germline V gives CDR1 MDHEN, CDR2 SYDVKM. This CDR3 is CASSFRGALKTQYF. The CDR3 DNA follows: TGTGCCAGCAGTTTTCGGGGGGCTCTGAAGACCCAGTACTTC.

This clonotype has at least ten counts. V and J are TRBV2 and TRBJ2-5; D is uncertain. V lost 4 bases, J lost 4 bases, and 16 bases lay in between. Germline V CDR1 and CDR2: SNHLY, FYNNEI. The CDR3 has 15 amino acids. The CDR3 loop is CASSGYAPQRETQYF. The CDR3 DNA reads as TGTGCCAGCAGTGGGTACGCCCCGCAGCGAGAGACCCAGTACTTC.

In its sample, this clonotype ranks as medium-sized (0.01 to 0.1%). This sequence joins TRBV10-3 and TRBJ1-1; a weak D match, TRBD1 (5 bases). Germline-derived CDR1 and CDR2 are ENHRY and SYGVKD. Deletions cut 6 bases from V and 2 bases from J, with 10 bases between. The CDR3 covers 13 residues. The CDR3: CAIRGRINTEAFF. The CDR3 coding sequence is TGTGCCATCAGGGGACGGATCAACACTGAAGCTTTCTTT.

This clonotype was detected many times. The chain has TRBV28 and TRBJ2-2, with D perhaps matching TRBD1 (6 bases). With 2 bases removed from V and 3 bases from J, the gap between germline ends came to 10 bases. The CDR3 totals 15 residues. Germline assignment: CDR1 MDHEN and CDR2 SYDVKM. CDR3 sequence (DNA): TGTGCCAGCAGTTTAGGGGGCGCGGACACCGGGGAGCTGTTTTTT. Protein sequence: CASSLGGADTGELFF.

This clonotype was counted many times. The chain combines TRBV20-1 with TRBJ2-1, with D uncertain. The germline gives CDR1 DFQATT, CDR2 SNEGSKA (reference sequence). The CDR3 has 11 residues. The V gene lost 5 bases and the J gene lost 4 bases, with 6 bases spanning the gap. CDR3 residues: CSAEPYNEQFF. In nucleotides, the CDR3 is TGCAGTGCTGAACCGTACAATGAGCAGTTCTTC.

This chain joins TRBV6-4 and TRBJ1-1, with a tentative D call TRBD1 (6 bases). The CDR3 is made up of 13 amino acids. Germline lookup yields CDR1 MRHNA and CDR2 SNTAGT. The germline V and J ends were trimmed by 6 bases and 1 base, with 9 bases remaining between them. The CDR3 sequence: CASREQGNTEAFF. The CDR3 DNA reads as TGTGCCAGCAGGGAACAGGGGAACACTGAAGCTTTCTTT.

This clonotype was seen repeatedly, ten times or more. The chain recombines TRBV12-5 with TRBJ2-1; D is ambiguous. With 1 base removed from V and 4 bases from J, the gap between germline ends came to 17 bases. This CDR3 contains 17 residues. CDR1 and CDR2 (germline): LGHNT, FRNRAP. The chain's CDR3 is CASGLATLGGSYNEQFF. The CDR3 DNA sequence: TGTGCTAGTGGTTTGGCTACCCTTGGCGGTTCGTACAATGAGCAGTTCTTC.

This clonotype was recorded many times. The V and J genes are TRBV19 and TRBJ1-1; D is possibly TRBD1 (5 bases). The length of the CDR3 is 16 residues. The V and J ends lost 4 bases and 1 base respectively, with 16 bases between them. Germline V gives CDR1 LNHDA, CDR2 SQIVND (reference sequence). CDR3 nucleotide sequence: TGTGCCAGTAGTAGGGGCGGGGTATGGAGGAACACTGAAGCTTTCTTT. Its protein is CASSRGGVWRNTEAFF. The full variable domain, with the rest looked up from reference TRBV19 and TRBJ1-1, is DGGITQSPKYLFRKEGQNVTLSCEQNLNHDAMYWYRQDPGQGLRLIYYSQIVNDFQKGDIAEGYSVSREKKESFPLTVTSAQKNPTAFYLCASSRGGVWRNTEAFFGQGTRLTVV.

This clonotype was found a few times. The chain has TRBV6-1 and TRBJ1-4, with 8 bases that match TRBD1. CDR1 is MNHNS and CDR2 is SASEGT in the germline V gene. The CDR3 contains 14 residues. Unmatched junction bases numbered 4, after V lost 5 bases and J lost 5 bases. CDR3 in amino acids: CASSPDRANEKLFF. For the CDR3, the DNA is TGTGCCAGCAGTCCGGACAGGGCAAATGAAAAACTGTTTTTT.

This clonotype was seen ten or more times. The rearrangement uses TRBV11-3 and TRBJ2-6, with D hard to call. This CDR3 has 17 residues. From germline, CDR1 is SGHNT and CDR2 YENEEA. Deletions cut 1 base from V and 0 bases from J, with 10 bases between. CDR3 nucleotides: TGTGCCAGCAGCTTAGGAGGTGGACGCTCTGGGGCCAACGTCCTGACTTTC. Amino acid sequence: CASSLGGGRSGANVLTF.

In its sample, this clonotype was seen many times. In DNA form, the CDR3 reads TGTGCCAGCAGCCGACAGGGAGAAACTCAAGAGACCCAGTACTTC. Amino acids: CASSRQGETQETQYF. The chain carries TRBV7-9 and TRBJ2-5; 7 bases line up with TRBD1. Losses at the gene ends were 5 bases for V and 2 bases for J; bases not matched to a gene: 8. Germline V gene data show CDR1 as SEHNR and CDR2 as FQNEAQ (reference sequence). This CDR3 comprises 15 residues.

Points on this clonotype: A read error may be the cause here, since a much bigger clone is one base away. The V and J genes are TRBV20-1 and TRBJ1-2; D is unclear. The CDR3 is 12 amino acids. Looked up from germline, CDR1 is DFQATT and CDR2 is SNEGSKA (reference sequence). The CDR3 spells CSAALSGYGHTF. CDR3 DNA sequence: TGCAGTGCTGCCTTATCGGGCTATGGCCACACCTTC.

This clonotype came up many times. V gene TRBV6-1 combines with J gene TRBJ2-3; D not resolved. V was clipped by 6 bases and J by 7 bases, with 14 bases between them. CDR3 length equals 13 residues. The germline CDR1 and CDR2 sequences are MNHNS and SASEGT. This CDR3 reads CASSPPQAHTQYF. The CDR3 nucleotides read TGTGCCAGCAGCCCCCCGCAGGCCCATACGCAGTATTTT.

This clonotype was found many times. The chain combines TRBV30 with TRBJ1-1; D not resolved. The CDR3 is made up of 13 amino acids. Trimming took off 0 bases at V and 2 bases at J, with 7 bases between the two ends. Per the germline V gene, CDR1 is GTSNPN and CDR2 is SVGIG (reference sequence). CDR3 coding DNA: TGTGCCTGGAGTGTACAAGTTAACACTGAAGCTTTCTTT. This sequence encodes CAWSVQVNTEAFF.

The table lists this clonotype with many counts. This chain connects TRBV19 to TRBJ2-5, with D maybe TRBD1 (6 bases). The CDR3 covers 14 residues. From germline, CDR1 is LNHDA and CDR2 SQIVND (reference sequence). V lost 9 bases to trimming and J lost 5 bases, with 19 bases between them. In DNA form, the CDR3 reads TGTGCCAGCCACCGCGGAGCAGGGGCCGAGACCCAGTACTTC. It specifies CASHRGAGAETQYF.

Details on this clonotype: This may be a read error, as it is one base from a much larger clone. This chain's CDR3 is CANSYLQRGPGSEAFF. In DNA form, the CDR3 reads TGTGCCAACAGTTACCTTCAACGGGGCCCGGGAAGTGAAGCTTTCTTT. The chain joins TRBV6-5 to TRBJ1-1, with TRBD1 as a possible D gene (5 bases). Germline CDR1 and CDR2: MNHEY and SVGAGI. The CDR3 extends over 16 amino acids.

This clonotype was counted many times. The rearrangement links TRBV7-8 to TRBJ2-2; D ambiguous. Germline V gene sequence: CDR1 SGHVS, CDR2 FQNEAQ. The CDR3 extends over 14 amino acids. The V end was cut by 11 bases, the J end by 2 bases, with 15 bases between. The CDR3 sequence: CAVGSADNTGELFF. The CDR3 DNA reads TGTGCCGTCGGCTCGGCGGATAACACCGGGGAGCTGTTTTTT.

There are many counts of this clonotype. The chain uses TRBV28 and TRBJ2-1; 7 nucleotides agree with TRBD2. With V trimmed by 0 bases and J by 3 bases, 8 bases remained unmatched. Germline V gene sequence: CDR1 MDHEN, CDR2 SYDVKM. This CDR3 contains 17 residues. CDR3 nucleotide sequence: TGTGCCAGCAGTTTATGGGGGGGGGAGACGATCTACAATGAGCAGTTCTTC. Protein sequence: CASSLWGGETIYNEQFF.

This clonotype was detected only a few times. The CDR3 is CASSQGVGGPNYGYTF. CDR3 nucleotide sequence: TGCGCCAGCAGCCAAGGGGTGGGGGGTCCCAACTATGGCTACACCTTC. The V gene is TRBV4-1, the J gene TRBJ1-2, with D maybe TRBD1 (5 bases). The CDR3 length is 16 residues. Trimming took off 1 base at V and 2 bases at J, with 14 bases between the two ends. Germline V gene sequence: CDR1 MGHRA, CDR2 YSYEKL.

This clonotype was counted many times. This chain uses TRBV7-9 with TRBJ2-7; 8 nucleotides match TRBD1. CDR3 length: 15 residues. Germline V gene data show CDR1 as SEHNR and CDR2 as FQNEAQ (reference sequence). Trimming took 5 bases from V and 5 from J; bases not matched to a gene: 11. The CDR3 here is CASSRPGGASHEQYF. CDR3 bases: TGTGCCAGCAGCCGACCAGGGGGCGCTAGCCACGAGCAGTACTTC.

This clonotype showed up many times. This chain uses TRBV30 with TRBJ2-7, with 8 bases fitting TRBD1. Germline CDR1 and CDR2: GTSNPN and SVGIG (reference sequence). The CDR3 consists of 15 residues. The V and J ends lost 3 bases and 2 bases, in that order; junction bases with no gene match: 9. CDR3 sequence (DNA): TGTGCCTGGAGAGTAAGGGACAGGTCAACCTACGAGCAGTACTTC. Translated, it gives CAWRVRDRSTYEQYF.

A remark on this clonotype: With a far larger clone one base away, a read error is the likely cause. The chain carries TRBV6-2 or TRBV6-3 and TRBJ2-7; D not certain. There are 15 residues in the CDR3. The V end lost 4 bases, the J end lost 0 bases, and 13 bases lay between the germline ends. CDR1 and CDR2 from the germline V gene are MNHEY and SVGEGT. CDR3: CASSFIADASYEQYF. The DNA for the CDR3 is TGTGCCAGCAGTTTCATAGCCGACGCCTCCTACGAGCAGTACTTC.

This clonotype was detected many times. The chain couples TRBV7-3 to TRBJ2-3; no firm D call. The V end was cut by 5 bases, the J end by 6 bases, with 9 bases between. Per germline, CDR1 SGHTA and CDR2 FQGTGA. The CDR3 is made up of 12 amino acids. The DNA for the CDR3 is TGTGCCAGCAGCCCCGGGTATGATACGCAGTATTTT. Amino acids: CASSPGYDTQYF.

At least ten counts were recorded for this clonotype. This chain joins TRBV6-1 and TRBJ1-1; 8 bases align to TRBD1. The CDR3 sequence is 16 residues long. CDR1 and CDR2 from the germline V gene are MNHNS and SASEGT. V was pared by 6 bases and J by 2 bases, with 11 bases of the junction left unmatched. CDR3 sequence reads: CASRTKTGVSNTEAFF. In DNA, the CDR3 is TGTGCCAGCAGGACCAAGACAGGGGTTAGCAACACTGAAGCTTTCTTT.